This T cell receptor (beta chain) was captured in a study of blood T cell repertoires in COVID-19. Study information: Both acute and convalescent COVID-19 samples were obtained from the United States, Italy and Spain. T cells, B-cell-depleted T cells, or PBMCs supplied cDNA or gDNA.

Some clones are missing from TCRdb's copy, which holds only in-frame ones; the method was immunoSEQ multiplex PCR. The repertoire consists of 150,000 to 200,000 clones, with approximately 80% occurring once and the leading ten covering 5.5% to 8.5%. The germline V gene has CDR1 MNHNY and CDR2 SVGAGI (reference sequence). This CDR3 is 16 amino acids long. V lost 2 bases, J lost 4 bases, and 4 bases stayed unmatched. The sequenced material came from peripheral blood. The TCR comes from a man between 60 and 70 years old with acute or convalescent COVID-19. The V and J genes are TRBV6-6 and TRBJ1-5, with 11 positions matching TRBD1. The CDR3 sequence: CASSYGDRGGNQPQHF. As DNA, the CDR3 is TGTGCCAGCAGTTACGGGGACAGGGGGGGAAATCAGCCCCAGCATTTT.